These 18 T cell receptor beta chains were sequenced from one sample in a study of T cells after yellow fever vaccination. MiXCR, applied by TCRdb to the 5' RACE reads, yields one record per CDR3 protein. In the table there are 300,000 to 400,000 distinct CDR3 sequences, about 11% of which are singletons. This material consisted of CD4+ T cells sorted from PBMCs, taken 45 days after the yellow fever booster vaccination. The receptors come from a man between 18 and 29 years old who received the YFV17D yellow fever vaccine.

For the CDR3, the DNA is TGTGCCAGCAGGAAGGAGAGGGGGGAAGGAAATGAGCAGTTCTTC. Protein: CASRKERGEGNEQFF. The chain has TRBV2 and TRBJ2-1, with D tentatively TRBD1 or TRBD2 (6 bases each). V was trimmed by 6 bases and J by 7 bases, leaving 19 bases between them. The germline V gene encodes CDR1 SNHLY and CDR2 FYNNEI. The CDR3 is 15 amino acids.

V and J are TRBV24-1 and TRBJ2-7; TRBD1 might be the D (6 bases). The length of the CDR3 is 15 residues. Trimming removed 4 bases from V and 4 bases from J, with 16 bases in between. Germline values: CDR1 KGHDR, CDR2 SFDVKD. Here the CDR3 DNA reads TGTGCCACCAGTGACGACCAGGGGAATTCGTACGAGCAGTACGTC. It codes for CATSDDQGNSYEQYV.

The chain links TRBV4-2 to TRBJ1-1; TRBD1 agrees at 7 bases. Germline V CDR1 and CDR2: LGHNA, YNFKEQ. The ends lost 4 bases at V and 5 bases at J; junction bases unmatched: 7. The CDR3 runs to 14 residues. CDR3 in DNA: TGTGCCAGCAGCCTGGGCCGGACAGGTACTGAAGCTTTCTTT. Protein product: CASSLGRTGTEAFF.

The table lists this clonotype with a few counts. V gene TRBV5-8 combines with J gene TRBJ1-3, with 8 positions matching TRBD1. This CDR3 has 19 residues. V gave up 4 bases and J gave up 0 bases; unmatched junction bases: 15. Germline V gives CDR1 SGHTS, CDR2 YDEGEE. CDR3 loop: CASSAWWGTGQRSGNTIYF. CDR3 nucleotide sequence: TGTGCCAGCAGCGCGTGGTGGGGGACAGGCCAACGCTCTGGAAACACCATATATTTT.

This clonotype was found a few times. The V call is TRBV7-3, the J call TRBJ2-1; a possible D gene is TRBD2 (6 bases). The CDR3 is 13 amino acids. V dropped 4 bases and J dropped 6 bases, with 10 bases sitting between them. Germline CDR1 and CDR2: SGHTA and FQGTGA. The CDR3 DNA sequence: TGTGCCAGCAGCTCCCCCGGGGGCAATGAGCAGTTCTTC. It encodes CASSSPGGNEQFF.

This clonotype has a count of ten or more. V usage is TRBV28 and J usage is TRBJ2-5; D is uncertain. There are 12 residues in the CDR3. Trimming pared 5 bases from V and 5 bases from J, leaving 9 bases between. Germline CDR1 is MDHEN and CDR2 is SYDVKM. The CDR3 reads CASSRGTETQYF. Here the CDR3 DNA reads TGTGCCAGCAGTCGAGGAACCGAGACCCAGTACTTC. Filled out from reference TRBV28 and TRBJ2-5, the complete variable domain reads DVKVTQSSRYLVKRTGEKVFLECVQDMDHENMFWYRQDPGLGLRLIYFSYDVKMKEKGDIPEGYSVSREKKERFSLILESASTNQTSMYLCASSRGTETQYFGPGTRLLVL.

The chain recombines TRBV18 with TRBJ2-7; D ambiguous. The CDR3 consists of 13 residues. Germline assignment: CDR1 KGHSH and CDR2 LQKENI. The V and J ends lost 3 bases and 6 bases respectively, with 12 bases between them. The CDR3 DNA is TGTGCCAGCTCACCCTCGGCAGTGGGCGAGCAGTACGTC. Its translation is CASSPSAVGEQYV.

The sample holds a few counts of this clonotype. The chain has TRBV5-1 and TRBJ2-7; 9 bases are shared with TRBD2. CDR3 length equals 15 residues. The junction had 5 bases not matched to a gene; V was cut back by 1 base and J by 3 bases. The germline V gene encodes CDR1 SGHRS and CDR2 YFSETQ. This CDR3 reads CASSLFAGGNYEQYF. The CDR3 nucleotides are TGCGCCAGCAGCTTGTTCGCGGGGGGGAACTACGAGCAGTACTTC.

V and J are TRBV29-1 and TRBJ2-5, with D perhaps TRBD1 (5 bases). There are 12 residues in the CDR3. Per the germline V gene, CDR1 is SQVTM and CDR2 is ANQGSEA. V lost 8 bases and J lost 0, with 10 bases in between. The CDR3 DNA reads TGCAGCCTGACAGTCAACCAAGAGACCCAGTACTTC. Encoded protein: CSLTVNQETQYF.

This clonotype was seen a few times. The V and J genes are TRBV5-1 and TRBJ2-7; 7 bases fit TRBD2. Germline CDR1 is SGHRS and CDR2 is YFSETQ. V dropped 4 bases and J dropped 7; count of bases not matched to a gene: 8. The length of the CDR3 is 13 residues. The CDR3 reads CASSTGGTREQYF. The CDR3 DNA sequence: TGCGCCAGCAGCACGGGAGGAACGAGGGAGCAGTACTTC.

The gene calls are TRBV7-6 and TRBJ2-7; 9 positions agree with TRBD1. Germline loops: CDR1 SGHVS, CDR2 FNYEAQ. With 4 bases clipped from V and 2 bases from J, the junction kept 3 bases outside the gene matches. The CDR3 length is 14 residues. CDR3 region: CASSSDRGAYEQYF. In DNA, the CDR3 is TGTGCCAGCAGCTCAGACAGGGGGGCCTACGAGCAGTACTTC.

This clonotype was counted a few times. This chain links TRBV6-2 or TRBV6-3 with TRBJ1-1; TRBD1 might be the D (6 bases). Deletions cut 8 bases from V and 2 bases from J, with 18 bases between. The germline V gene has CDR1 MNHEY and CDR2 SVGEGT. This CDR3 is built from 15 residues. This CDR3 is CASQITGNVNTEAFF. The DNA for the CDR3 is TGTGCCAGCCAGATAACAGGGAACGTAAACACTGAAGCTTTCTTT.

CDR3 residues: CASSLHSNYEQYF. The CDR3 nucleotides read TGTGCCAGCAGTTTGCACAGTAACTACGAGCAGTACTTC. The chain links TRBV12-3 or TRBV12-4 to TRBJ2-7; D is unclear. Trimming took 3 bases from V and 3 from J, leaving 9 bases between them. CDR3 length equals 13 residues.

V gene TRBV7-9 combines with J gene TRBJ2-7, with 7 bases fitting TRBD1. V was pared by 3 bases and J by 3 bases, with 5 bases of the junction left unmatched. Germline values: CDR1 SEHNR, CDR2 FQNEAQ (reference sequence). The CDR3 totals 14 residues. CDR3: CASSFDRAGYEQYF. CDR3 DNA sequence: TGTGCCAGCAGCTTCGACAGGGCCGGCTACGAGCAGTACTTC.

This clonotype showed up many times. This chain connects TRBV15 to TRBJ2-4; weak D call: TRBD1 (5 bases). Deletions cut 6 bases from V and 3 bases from J, with 15 bases between. The CDR3 spans 15 residues. From germline, CDR1 is LNHNV and CDR2 YYDKDF (reference sequence). The CDR3 nucleotides are TGTGCCACCAGTGTCAGGGTGTTTGGCAAAAACATTCAGTACTTC. Translated: CATSVRVFGKNIQYF.

The gene calls are TRBV20-1 and TRBJ1-4; D gene unclear. The V end was cut by 6 bases, the J end by 0 bases, with 11 bases between. Germline V CDR1 and CDR2: DFQATT, SNEGSKA (reference sequence). The CDR3 sequence is 14 residues long. The CDR3 nucleotides read TGCAGTGCACGCATCCTTGCAACTAATGAAAAACTGTTTTTT. Its translation is CSARILATNEKLFF.

The table lists this clonotype with many counts. The genes are TRBV10-3 and TRBJ1-5; D not resolved. The V and J ends lost 0 bases and 5 bases respectively, with 8 bases between them. The CDR3 is 14 residues long. The germline V gene has CDR1 ENHRY and CDR2 SYGVKD. The CDR3: CAISESVSDQPQHF. Here the CDR3 DNA reads TGTGCCATCAGTGAGTCGGTCTCAGATCAGCCCCAGCATTTT.

The V gene is TRBV20-1, the J gene TRBJ1-1, with D possibly matching TRBD1 (5 bases). The V end was cut by 6 bases, the J end by 1 base, with 18 bases between. The CDR3 is 15 residues long. CDR1 is DFQATT and CDR2 is SNEGSKA in the germline V gene (reference sequence). CDR3 sequence reads: CSASRPGTRNTEAFF. CDR3 DNA: TGCAGTGCCTCCCGACCCGGGACTCGGAACACTGAAGCTTTCTTT.